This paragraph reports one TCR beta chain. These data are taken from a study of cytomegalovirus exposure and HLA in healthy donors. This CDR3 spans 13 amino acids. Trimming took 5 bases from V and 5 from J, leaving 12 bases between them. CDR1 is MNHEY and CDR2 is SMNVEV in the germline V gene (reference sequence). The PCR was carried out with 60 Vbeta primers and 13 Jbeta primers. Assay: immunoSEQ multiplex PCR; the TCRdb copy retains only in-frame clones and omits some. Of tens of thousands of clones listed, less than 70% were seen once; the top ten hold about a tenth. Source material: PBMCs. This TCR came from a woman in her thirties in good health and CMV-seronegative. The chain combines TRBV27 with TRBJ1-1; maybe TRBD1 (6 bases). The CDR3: CASSPKTGTEAFF. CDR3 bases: TGTGCCAGCAGTCCGAAAACAGGGACTGAAGCTTTCTTT.